This passage covers 21 T cell receptor beta chains from one sample sequenced in a study of blood T cells in healthy people across ages. Alongside a J-beta primer mix, a sample-barcoded 5' primer served in a second PCR lasting 7 to 11 cycles. MiXCR, run by TCRdb on the 5' RACE reads, gives a single entry per CDR3 protein. In the table there are hundreds of thousands of distinct CDR3 sequences, over 20% of which are singletons. Material: blood. The receptors originated from an older man in good health.

This chain's CDR3 is CASSLPDTSNYGYTF. CDR3 DNA: TGTGCCAGCAGCTTACCTGACACTTCTAACTATGGCTACACCTTC. V is TRBV7-9 and J is TRBJ1-2; D uncertain. The ends were cut back, 2 bases at V and 0 bases at J, with 10 bases in the middle. Germline CDR1 and CDR2: SEHNR and FQNEAQ (reference sequence). The CDR3 has 15 amino acids.

This clonotype was detected ten times or more. The V call is TRBV12-3 or TRBV12-4, the J call TRBJ1-1; D unresolved. Trimming took off 3 bases at V and 2 bases at J, with 7 bases between the two ends. This CDR3 contains 13 residues. CDR3 amino acids: CASSFRENTEAFF. The CDR3 nucleotides read TGTGCCAGCAGTTTTCGGGAAAACACTGAAGCTTTCTTT.

The chain combines TRBV3-1 with TRBJ1-4; possibly TRBD1 for D (5 bases). The germline gives CDR1 LGHDT, CDR2 YNNKEL (reference sequence). The CDR3 has 16 residues. V lost 1 base, J lost 7 bases, and 16 bases lay in between. CDR3 sequence (DNA): TGTGCCAGCAGCCAAGTTTATGAGGGGCGGGGTGAAAAACTGTTTTTT. This gives the protein CASSQVYEGRGEKLFF. The full variable domain, completed using reference TRBV3-1 and TRBJ1-4, is DTAVSQTPKYLVTQMGNDKSIKCEQNLGHDTMYWYKQDSKKFLKIMFSYNNKELIINETVPNRFSPKSPDKAHLNLHINSLELGDSAVYFCASSQVYEGRGEKLFFGSGTQLSVL.

This clonotype was detected a few times. A much larger clone differs from this one at a single base, so this may be a read error. This chain uses TRBV24-1 with TRBJ2-2; D not resolved. The germline gives CDR1 KGHDR, CDR2 SFDVKD. This CDR3 has 14 amino acids. CDR3: CAASAAGATGELFF. The DNA of the CDR3 is TGTGCCGCCAGTGCGGCAGGTGCAACCGGGGAGCTGTTTTTT.

This clonotype was counted between two and nine times. V and J are TRBV25-1 and TRBJ2-5; D is possibly TRBD2 (6 bases). Trimming stripped 3 bases from V and 5 bases from J, with 10 bases between. In germline, CDR1 is MGHDK, CDR2 SYGVNS. This CDR3 has 13 amino acids. The CDR3 coding sequence is TGTGCCAGCAGTGATGGGAGGTGGGAGACCCAGTACTTC. Its translation: CASSDGRWETQYF. The full variable domain, rest sourced from reference TRBV25-1 and TRBJ2-5, is EADIYQTPRYLVIGTGKKITLECSQTMGHDKMYWYQQDPGMELHLIHYSYGVNSTEKGDLSSESTVSRIRTEHFPLTLESARPSHTSQYLCASSDGRWETQYFGPGTRLLVL.

This sequence joins TRBV19 and TRBJ2-7; 10 bases are shared with TRBD1. V lost 1 base, J lost 6 bases, and 3 bases stayed unmatched. The germline CDR1 and CDR2 sequences are LNHDA and SQIVND (reference sequence). The CDR3 totals 14 residues. The CDR3 loop reads CASSIGQGASEQYF. Here the CDR3 DNA reads TGTGCCAGTAGTATAGGACAGGGGGCCAGCGAGCAGTACTTC. Full variable domain (missing parts from reference TRBV19 and TRBJ2-7): DGGITQSPKYLFRKEGQNVTLSCEQNLNHDAMYWYRQDPGQGLRLIYYSQIVNDFQKGDIAEGYSVSREKKESFPLTVTSAQKNPTAFYLCASSIGQGASEQYFGPGTRLTVT.

The rearrangement links TRBV5-1 to TRBJ1-3; 11 bases are shared with TRBD1. The germline V gene encodes CDR1 SGHRS and CDR2 YFSETQ. This CDR3 comprises 17 residues. Germline trimming cut 4 bases from V and 0 bases from J; bases unmatched to any gene: 6. The DNA for the CDR3 is TGCGCCAGCAGCGCCCAAGGACAGGGGGCCTCTGGAAACACCATATATTTT. Its protein product is CASSAQGQGASGNTIYF. Variable domain in full (rest from reference TRBV5-1 and TRBJ1-3): KAGVTQTPRYLIKTRGQQVTLSCSPISGHRSVSWYQQTPGQGLQFLFEYFSETQRNKGNFPGRFSGRQFSNSRSEMNVSTLELGDSALYLCASSAQGQGASGNTIYFGEGSWLTVV.

The CDR3 DNA follows: TGCAGTGCTCCCACCGGGACAGGGAGCAATCAGCCCCAGCATTTT. Translating it yields CSAPTGTGSNQPQHF. J is TRBJ1-5 and V is TRBV20-1, with 9 positions matching TRBD1. The germline gives CDR1 DFQATT, CDR2 SNEGSKA (reference sequence). This CDR3 comprises 15 residues. The V gene end was trimmed by 5 bases and the J gene end by 1 base; junction bases not matched to a gene: 6.

This clonotype was observed a handful of times. The rearrangement joins TRBV12-3 or TRBV12-4 to TRBJ1-1; D not resolved. This CDR3 is 13 amino acids long. Trimming shortened V by 6 bases and J by 1 base, and 9 bases separated the two germline ends. The CDR3 is CASSFQENTEAFF. The CDR3, as DNA: TGTGCCAGCAGCTTCCAAGAGAACACTGAAGCTTTCTTT.

The V call is TRBV6-2 or TRBV6-3, the J call TRBJ1-2; D is perhaps TRBD1 (5 bases). With 8 bases removed from V and 1 base from J, the gap between germline ends came to 11 bases. The CDR3 has 13 amino acids. Germline lookup yields CDR1 MNHEY and CDR2 SVGEGT. The CDR3 loop is CASVAGINYGYTF. CDR3 DNA: TGTGCCAGCGTCGCAGGGATTAACTATGGCTACACCTTC.

The rearrangement links TRBV13 to TRBJ2-3, with D possibly TRBD1 on 6 matching bases. The germline CDR1 and CDR2 sequences are PRHDT and FYEKMQ (reference sequence). V was pared by 5 bases and J by 2 bases, with 17 bases between. CDR3 length: 16 residues. The CDR3 sequence is CASSPPLQGPTDTQYF. The CDR3 coding sequence is TGTGCCAGCAGCCCCCCGCTACAGGGACCCACAGATACGCAGTATTTT.

This clonotype was counted between two and nine times. CDR3 region: CASSESFLETGSEQYF. In DNA, the CDR3 is TGCGCCAGCAGTGAGTCGTTCTTGGAGACAGGGAGCGAGCAGTACTTC. This sequence joins TRBV10-2 and TRBJ2-7; 7 bases are shared with TRBD1. The CDR3 covers 16 residues. The V and J ends lost 0 bases and 6 bases, in that order; junction bases with no gene match: 11. Germline values: CDR1 WSHSY, CDR2 SAAADI.

This chain connects TRBV6-5 to TRBJ2-1; 7 nucleotides align to TRBD1. J was trimmed by 3 bases and V by 2 bases; bases with no gene match: 7. This CDR3 has 16 residues. The V gene's germline CDR1 is MNHEY and CDR2 SVGAGI. The chain's CDR3 is CASSYLTGQNYNEQFF. The CDR3 DNA reads as TGTGCCAGCAGTTACCTAACGGGACAGAACTACAATGAGCAGTTCTTC.

The chain carries TRBV28 and TRBJ2-5, with D maybe TRBD2 (6 bases). The CDR3 length is 16 residues. From germline, CDR1 is MDHEN and CDR2 SYDVKM. Trimming cost V 6 bases and J 1 base, with 18 bases left between them. DNA of the CDR3: TGTGCCAGCAGAAAAGGGACTCTACCTCCCCAAGAGACCCAGTACTTC. Amino acid sequence: CASRKGTLPPQETQYF.

The rearrangement links TRBV28 to TRBJ1-2, with unresolved D. V lost 9 bases and J 0 bases, leaving 17 bases between the germline ends. Germline assignment: CDR1 MDHEN and CDR2 SYDVKM. CDR3 length: 15 residues. As DNA, the CDR3 is TGTGCCAGTAGAACGGCGGCTACCGCTAACTATGGCTACACCTTC. This sequence encodes CASRTAATANYGYTF.

There are a few counts of this clonotype. The chain couples TRBV20-1 to TRBJ1-5; 9 bases align to TRBD1. V lost 1 base, J lost 4 bases, and 8 bases stayed unmatched. Germline assignment: CDR1 DFQATT and CDR2 SNEGSKA (reference sequence). The CDR3 has 16 amino acids. CDR3 residues: CSARVSGQGQNQPQHF. CDR3 sequence (DNA): TGCAGTGCTAGAGTCTCGGGACAGGGCCAAAATCAGCCCCAGCATTTT.

CDR3 bases: TGTGCCAGCAGCTTAACCCGACGGACTATTAATGAAAAACTGTTTTTT. It yields the protein CASSLTRRTINEKLFF. The J gene is TRBJ1-4, the V gene TRBV13; D is unresolved. The V end was cut by 2 bases, the J end by 4 bases, with 14 bases between. Germline V CDR1 and CDR2: PRHDT, FYEKMQ (reference sequence). The CDR3 length is 16 residues.

This clonotype was seen a handful of times. The chain is built from TRBV11-2 and TRBJ2-3, with 8 nucleotides matching TRBD1. The CDR3 sequence is 17 residues long. CDR1 and CDR2 (germline): SGHAT, FQNNGV. J lost 6 bases, V lost 1 base, and 12 bases had no gene match. The CDR3 sequence: CASSLVTAGGGRDTQYF. CDR3 in DNA: TGTGCCAGCAGCTTAGTTACCGCAGGGGGCGGTAGGGATACGCAGTATTTT.

The chain recombines TRBV20-1 with TRBJ2-1; TRBD2 aligns across 7 bases. The V segment lost 3 bases and the J segment 4 bases; nucleotides outside the gene matches: 6. The CDR3 has 14 residues. The V gene's germline CDR1 is DFQATT and CDR2 SNEGSKA (reference sequence). As DNA, the CDR3 is TGCAGTGCTAGCGTTTTGCGGGGGTACAATGAGCAGTTCTTC. Amino acids: CSASVLRGYNEQFF.

This sequence joins TRBV5-1 and TRBJ2-3; D gene uncertain. Germline lookup yields CDR1 SGHRS and CDR2 YFSETQ. This CDR3 has 14 amino acids. Trimming took off 1 base at V and 2 bases at J, with 8 bases between the two ends. DNA for the CDR3: TGCGCCAGCAGCTTGAGGCCGGTCACAGATACGCAGTATTTT. This sequence encodes CASSLRPVTDTQYF.

The sample holds a few counts of this clonotype. The rearrangement links TRBV7-8 to TRBJ1-1, with 8 bases fitting TRBD1. With V trimmed by 5 bases and J by 4 bases, 12 bases remained unmatched. The germline CDR1 and CDR2 sequences are SGHVS and FQNEAQ. The CDR3 is made up of 16 amino acids. The CDR3 is CASSPGQGLIGTEAFF. DNA of the CDR3: TGTGCCAGCAGCCCTGGACAGGGATTGATAGGCACTGAAGCTTTCTTT. Using reference TRBV7-8 and TRBJ1-1 for the parts outside the CDR3, the full variable domain is GAGVSQSPRYKVAKRGQDVALRCDPISGHVSLFWYQQALGQGPEFLTYFQNEAQLDKSGLPSDRFFAERPEGSVSTLKIQRTQQEDSAVYLCASSPGQGLIGTEAFFGQGTRLTVV.